The rows below give T cell receptor beta chains drawn from one sample of a study of blood T cell repertoires in COVID-19. Clones were read by immunoSEQ multiplex PCR, and TCRdb kept only the in-frame ones, dropping some. The data show about 210,000 clones, roughly 90% seen once. The sequenced sample consisted of peripheral blood. The receptors come from a young man with active or convalescent COVID-19. The CDR3 runs from the conserved cysteine through the conserved F or W. A D gene is named only where the DNA matches it firmly. Rows give clone size only sometimes, using once, few, many, or a class for an expanded clone.

D,size,J,V,CDR3,DNA
NA,NA,TRBJ1-1,TRBV7-2,CASSLVYAGGTEAFF,TGTGCCAGCAGCTTAGTTTACGCGGGTGGAACTGAAGCTTTCTTT
TRBD1,NA,TRBJ1-2,TRBV27,CASSDGTGYGYTF,TGTGCCAGCAGTGACGGGACAGGGTATGGCTACACCTTC
NA,once,TRBJ2-1,TRBV15,CATSRDGSSQGYNEQFF,TGTGCCACCAGCAGAGATGGGTCGTCCCAGGGATACAATGAGCAGTTCTTC
NA,NA,TRBJ2-1,TRBV2,CAGRRAADYNEQFF,TGTGCCGGCCGCAGGGCAGCCGACTACAATGAGCAGTTCTTC
NA,NA,TRBJ1-2,TRBV14,CASSQENAGNYGYTF,TGTGCCAGCAGCCAAGAGAACGCGGGGAACTATGGCTACACCTTC
NA,NA,TRBJ2-4,TRBV9,CASSVGTDSVQYF,TGTGCCAGCAGCGTAGGGACTGATTCGGTACAGTACTTC
TRBD2,few,TRBJ2-1,TRBV2,CATLTGTSGELGYNEQFF,TGTGCCACCCTGACCGGGACTAGCGGGGAGTTGGGTTACAATGAGCAGTTCTTC
NA,NA,TRBJ1-1,TRBV6-5,CASYRAGNTEAFF,TGTGCCAGCTACAGGGCAGGGAACACTGAAGCTTTCTTT
NA,NA,TRBJ2-1,TRBV6-6,CASSYDRSSYNEQFF,TGTGCCAGCAGTTACGACAGGAGCTCCTACAATGAGCAGTTCTTC
TRBD1,NA,TRBJ1-3,TRBV11-3,CASSQGVRDTIYF,TGTGCCAGCAGTCAGGGGGTCCGGGACACCATATATTTT
TRBD1,NA,TRBJ1-4,TRBV2,CASSKRQGSEKLFF,TGTGCCAGCAGTAAAAGACAGGGCAGTGAAAAACTGTTTTTT
NA,NA,TRBJ2-1,TRBV10-3,CAISETGNEQFF,TGTGCCATCAGTGAGACGGGAAATGAGCAGTTCTTC
NA,NA,TRBJ1-1,TRBV4-2,CASSPGGPNTEAFF,TGTGCCAGCAGCCCCGGAGGACCGAACACTGAAGCTTTCTTT
TRBD1,NA,TRBJ2-1,TRBV5-6,CASSRSSWGQEDNEQFF,TGTGCCAGCAGTCGATCATCGTGGGGACAGGAAGACAATGAGCAGTTCTTC
TRBD1,NA,TRBJ1-5,TRBV5-5,CASSFYDRENQPQHF,TGTGCCAGCAGCTTCTATGACAGGGAGAATCAGCCCCAGCATTTT
NA,NA,TRBJ1-1,TRBV6-6,CASSYGEMNTEAFF,TGTGCCAGCAGTTATGGGGAGATGAACACTGAAGCTTTCTTT
TRBD1,few,TRBJ1-1,TRBV4-3,CASSHSDRVTEAFF,TGCGCCAGCAGCCATTCCGACAGGGTCACTGAAGCTTTCTTT
TRBD1,NA,TRBJ2-4,TRBV19,CASSLPQGQGTKNIQYF,TGTGCCAGTAGTCTTCCCCAGGGACAGGGGACCAAAAACATTCAGTACTTC
NA,NA,TRBJ2-1,TRBV7-8,CASSPSLGEQFF,TGTGCCAGCAGCCCAAGTCTCGGTGAGCAGTTCTTC
NA,NA,TRBJ1-5,TRBV7-9,CASSEGHSNQPQHF,TGTGCCAGCAGCGAAGGACATAGCAATCAGCCCCAGCATTTT
NA,NA,TRBJ2-5,TRBV14,CASSHLQETQYF,TGTGCCAGCAGCCACCTACAAGAGACCCAGTACTTC
NA,NA,TRBJ1-5,TRBV15,CATSGKGHNQPQHF,TGTGCCACCAGCGGCAAGGGGCACAATCAGCCCCAGCATTTT
TRBD2,NA,TRBJ2-3,TRBV5-4,CASSIRLAPDTDTQYF,TGTGCCAGCAGCATTCGACTAGCGCCGGACACAGATACGCAGTATTTT
NA,NA,TRBJ1-1,TRBV7-9,CASSRQGLTEAFF,TGTGCCAGCAGTAGGCAGGGGCTCACTGAAGCTTTCTTT
TRBD2,NA,TRBJ2-7,TRBV5-1,CASSPLVAGGLNEQYF,TGCGCCAGCAGCCCCCTCGTAGCGGGGGGGCTCAACGAGCAGTACTTC
NA,NA,TRBJ2-3,TRBV9,CASSVGGSTDTQYF,TGTGCCAGCAGCGTAGGAGGGAGCACAGATACGCAGTATTTT
NA,NA,TRBJ2-3,TRBV2,CASSLSTDTQYF,TGTGCCAGCAGTCTTAGCACAGATACGCAGTATTTT
NA,NA,TRBJ1-1,TRBV5-6,CASSLAGYMNTEAFF,TGTGCCAGCAGCTTGGCCGGGTATATGAACACTGAAGCTTTCTTT
TRBD1,once,TRBJ2-1,TRBV5-6,CASSLVGQYNEQFF,TGTGCCAGCAGCTTGGTGGGACAGTACAATGAGCAGTTCTTC
NA,NA,TRBJ1-2,TRBV30,CAWSPTQNYGYTF,TGTGCCTGGAGTCCGACACAAAACTATGGCTACACCTTC
TRBD2,NA,TRBJ2-7,TRBV18,CASSPRTSGYYEQYF,TGTGCCAGCTCACCCCGGACTAGCGGGTATTACGAGCAGTACTTC
TRBD2,NA,TRBJ2-3,TRBV2,CASSEGAGGTTDTQYF,TGTGCCAGCAGTGAAGGAGCGGGAGGCACCACAGATACGCAGTATTTT
TRBD2,NA,TRBJ2-1,TRBV5-1,CASSLNSGGAMNEQFF,TGCGCCAGCAGCTTAAATAGCGGGGGGGCCATGAATGAGCAGTTCTTC
NA,NA,TRBJ2-3,TRBV27,CASSPWGGSTDTQYF,TGTGCCAGCAGTCCGTGGGGCGGTAGCACAGATACGCAGTATTTT
NA,NA,TRBJ2-1,TRBV6-5,CASSYSGESYNEQFF,TGTGCCAGCAGTTACTCGGGAGAGTCCTACAATGAGCAGTTCTTC
TRBD2,NA,TRBJ2-2,TRBV4-2,CASSQDLAGEFTGELFF,TGTGCCAGCAGCCAAGATCTAGCGGGTGAATTCACCGGGGAGCTGTTTTTT
NA,NA,TRBJ1-1,TRBV20-1,CSTGTTAFF,TGCAGTACCGGGACAACGGCTTTCTTT
TRBD1,NA,TRBJ1-6,TRBV6-5,CAGSRGQGASPLHF,TGTGCTGGGTCTCGGGGACAGGGGGCATCACCCCTCCACTTT
NA,NA,TRBJ1-6,TRBV27,CASSLRPGDEFNSPLHF,TGTGCCAGCAGTTTACGACCGGGGGACGAATTTAATTCACCCCTCCACTTT
NA,NA,TRBJ2-3,TRBV9,CASSPQPKKRTDTQYF,TGTGCCAGCAGCCCACAGCCCAAAAAACGCACAGATACGCAGTATTTT
NA,NA,TRBJ1-1,TRBV2,CASSRFRYPGRMGNTEAFF,TGTGCCAGCAGTCGGTTCCGGTACCCAGGGCGAATGGGGAACACTGAAGCTTTCTTT
NA,NA,TRBJ1-2,TRBV7-3,CASSNSGHEKNYGYTF,TGTGCCAGCAGCAACTCAGGACACGAGAAGAACTATGGCTACACCTTC
NA,NA,TRBJ2-2,TRBV7-7,CASSPAPGIGELFF,TGTGCTAGCAGCCCTGCTCCGGGGATCGGGGAGCTGTTTTTT